A single TCR beta chain is shown here with its context. The data are from a study of blood T cell repertoires in COVID-19. About the research overall: Whether acute or convalescent, the COVID-19 samples came from the United States, Italy and Spain. In each case, the material was cDNA or gDNA derived from T cells, B-cell-depleted T cells, or PBMCs.

Per the study methods: Nucleated cell number was recorded as an estimate derived from reference gene primer amplification. Profiled with immunoSEQ multiplex PCR; TCRdb holds only in-frame clones, not every one. V and J calls and clone size are as listed in that table; D and trimming were resolved from the DNA. The table has about 110,000 clones, 71% seen once; the top ten hold 0.7% to 1%. CDR3 length: 16 residues. Sequencing input: peripheral blood. This receptor was obtained from a human donor with acute or convalescent COVID-19. The donor label of this sample is uncertain. This sequence joins TRBV21-1 and TRBJ1-3; the table assigns TRBD1, which was not confirmed against the DNA. TRBV21-1 is noted as a pseudogene. The CDR3 loop reads CASSKVNNNSGNTIYF. The CDR3, as DNA: TGTGCCAGCAGCAAAGTGAACAACAACTCTGGAAACACCATATATTTT.